These T cell receptor beta chains were read from a single sample in a study of T cell changes during pregnancy in multiple sclerosis. The data were produced by immunoSEQ multiplex PCR, yet TCRdb's version contains in-frame clones alone and is incomplete. The data contain tens of thousands of clones, more than 90% of them seen just once; the ten biggest clones take up about 0.4%. The starting material was CD4+ T cells from peripheral blood mononuclear cells, obtained in the second trimester of pregnancy. The source of these receptors is a female donor with multiple sclerosis, enrolled in a pregnancy study. Each CDR3 is given with its conserved first and last residue. The order of the fields is J gene, D gene, clone size, V gene, CDR3 protein, CDR3 DNA. A D gene is named only where the DNA matches it firmly. The size entry is marked missing in some rows and otherwise reads once, few, many or a size class.

J: TRBJ1-1
D: NA
size: once
V: TRBV10-3
CDR3: CAISAEGLGTEAFF
DNA: TGTGCCATCAGTGCTGAGGGCTTAGGCACTGAAGCTTTCTTT

J: TRBJ2-5
D: TRBD2
size: NA
V: TRBV6-1
CDR3: CASSAGGGQETQYF
DNA: TGTGCCAGCAGTGCCGGGGGGGGCCAAGAGACCCAGTACTTC

J: TRBJ2-3
D: TRBD1
size: NA
V: TRBV11-3
CDR3: CASSLPQGTPQYF
DNA: TGTGCCAGCAGCTTACCACAGGGGACGCCGCAGTATTTT

J: TRBJ2-5
D: TRBD2
size: NA
V: TRBV5-4
CDR3: CASSLGLAGTQETQYF
DNA: TGTGCCAGCAGCTTGGGCCTAGCGGGGACCCAAGAGACCCAGTACTTC

J: TRBJ2-3
D: TRBD2
size: few
V: TRBV14
CDR3: CASSQRGLGLDPDTQYF
DNA: TGTGCCAGCAGCCAACGAGGCCTGGGACTAGATCCCGATACGCAGTATTTT

J: TRBJ2-3
D: NA
size: NA
V: TRBV19
CDR3: CASSTGSQGWTDTQYF
DNA: TGTGCCAGTAGTACCGGAAGTCAGGGGTGGACAGATACGCAGTATTTT

J: TRBJ2-6
D: NA
size: NA
V: TRBV5-1
CDR3: CASSLFGGSPSGANVLTF
DNA: TGCGCCAGCAGCTTGTTCGGTGGGAGCCCCTCTGGGGCCAACGTCCTGACTTTC

J: TRBJ2-7
D: TRBD2
size: NA
V: TRBV9
CDR3: CASSVGLAGVDEQYF
DNA: TGTGCCAGCAGCGTCGGACTAGCGGGAGTCGACGAGCAGTACTTC

J: TRBJ1-5
D: NA
size: NA
V: TRBV30
CDR3: CAWSVLRRGQPQHF
DNA: TGTGCCTGGAGTGTACTGAGGAGGGGACAGCCCCAGCATTTT

J: TRBJ2-5
D: TRBD2
size: NA
V: TRBV9
CDR3: CASSAGAGGETQYF
DNA: TGTGCCAGCAGCGCCGGGGCCGGGGGGGAGACCCAGTACTTC

J: TRBJ2-5
D: TRBD2
size: NA
V: TRBV6-1
CDR3: CASSGLAGVGETQYF
DNA: TGTGCCAGCAGCGGACTCGCGGGAGTAGGAGAGACCCAGTACTTC

J: TRBJ2-7
D: NA
size: NA
V: TRBV6-5
CDR3: CASSYTQGYEQYF
DNA: TGTGCCAGCAGTTACACCCAGGGTTACGAGCAGTACTTC

J: TRBJ1-2
D: NA
size: NA
V: TRBV5-1
CDR3: CASSLGAGVNGYTF
DNA: TGCGCCAGCAGCTTGGGCGCAGGGGTAAATGGCTACACCTTC

J: TRBJ2-5
D: NA
size: NA
V: TRBV7-8
CDR3: CASSSIRGSQETQYF
DNA: TGTGCCAGCAGCTCCATCCGGGGTTCACAAGAGACCCAGTACTTC

J: TRBJ1-4
D: TRBD1
size: NA
V: TRBV5-1
CDR3: CASSLRLGQGAESEKLFF
DNA: TGCGCCAGCAGCTTGAGGTTGGGACAGGGGGCGGAGAGTGAAAAACTGTTTTTT

J: TRBJ2-5
D: NA
size: NA
V: TRBV4-2
CDR3: CASSQEGSPTGETQYF
DNA: TGTGCCAGCAGCCAAGAAGGGAGCCCCACGGGGGAGACCCAGTACTTC

J: TRBJ2-1
D: TRBD2
size: NA
V: TRBV5-1
CDR3: CASSFAKLAGDAEQFF
DNA: TGCGCCAGCAGCTTCGCTAAACTAGCGGGGGATGCCGAGCAGTTCTTC

J: TRBJ1-1
D: NA
size: NA
V: TRBV9
CDR3: CASSARSGVPTEAFF
DNA: TGTGCCAGCAGCGCGAGATCAGGCGTACCTACTGAAGCTTTCTTT

J: TRBJ1-4
D: NA
size: NA
V: TRBV14
CDR3: CASSQGARSEKLFF
DNA: TGTGCCAGCAGCCAGGGGGCGCGGAGTGAAAAACTGTTTTTT

J: TRBJ2-7
D: NA
size: NA
V: TRBV7-9
CDR3: CASSQTSSYEQYF
DNA: TGTGCCAGCAGCCAGACTTCCTCCTACGAGCAGTACTTC

J: TRBJ2-1
D: TRBD1
size: NA
V: TRBV7-2
CDR3: CASSLRQGRNEQFF
DNA: TGTGCCAGCAGCTTAAGACAGGGGCGTAATGAGCAGTTCTTC

J: TRBJ2-7
D: NA
size: NA
V: TRBV5-5
CDR3: CASSRMAPRERDEQYF
DNA: TGTGCCAGCAGCCGCATGGCCCCGCGAGAGCGCGACGAGCAGTACTTC

J: TRBJ1-4
D: NA
size: NA
V: TRBV7-3
CDR3: CASSLATNEKLFF
DNA: TGTGCCAGCAGCCTTGCAACTAATGAAAAACTGTTTTTT

J: TRBJ1-2
D: NA
size: NA
V: TRBV27
CDR3: CASSQSLRYGYTF
DNA: TGTGCCAGCAGTCAATCCCTACGATATGGCTACACCTTC

J: TRBJ2-3
D: NA
size: NA
V: TRBV7-8
CDR3: CASSLEGVYADTQYF
DNA: TGTGCCAGCAGCTTAGAGGGGGTGTATGCAGATACGCAGTATTTT

J: TRBJ2-3
D: TRBD2
size: NA
V: TRBV29-1
CDR3: CSVASSGGARDTQYF
DNA: TGCAGCGTCGCCTCTAGCGGGGGGGCGAGAGATACGCAGTATTTT

J: TRBJ2-2
D: TRBD2
size: NA
V: TRBV7-8
CDR3: CASSFQGSGGTGELFF
DNA: TGTGCCAGCAGCTTTCAGGGTAGCGGGGGTACCGGGGAGCTGTTTTTT

J: TRBJ2-2
D: TRBD1
size: NA
V: TRBV6-5
CDR3: CASSYAGTVGTGELFF
DNA: TGTGCCAGCAGTTACGCTGGGACAGTTGGGACCGGGGAGCTGTTTTTT

J: TRBJ2-1
D: NA
size: NA
V: TRBV5-1
CDR3: CASSSSTPSYNEQFF
DNA: TGCGCCAGCAGCTCGTCTACCCCCTCCTACAATGAGCAGTTCTTC

J: TRBJ1-4
D: NA
size: NA
V: TRBV19
CDR3: CASSISNEKLFF
DNA: TGTGCCAGTAGTATATCAAATGAAAAACTGTTTTTT

J: TRBJ2-1
D: TRBD1
size: NA
V: TRBV6-5
CDR3: CASSYGQGAREQFF
DNA: TGTGCCAGCAGTTACGGACAGGGGGCTCGGGAGCAGTTCTTC

J: TRBJ2-6
D: NA
size: NA
V: TRBV27
CDR3: CASLPQQVSGANVLTF
DNA: TGTGCCAGTTTGCCCCAACAGGTCTCTGGGGCCAACGTCCTGACTTTC

J: TRBJ2-7
D: NA
size: NA
V: TRBV11-1
CDR3: CASSLDRASAEQYF
DNA: TGTGCCAGCAGCTTAGACAGGGCCTCAGCCGAGCAGTACTTC

J: TRBJ2-3
D: NA
size: NA
V: TRBV11-2
CDR3: CASSRELNTDTQYF
DNA: TGTGCCAGCAGCCGCGAGCTGAACACAGATACGCAGTATTTT

J: TRBJ2-5
D: TRBD1
size: NA
V: TRBV5-8
CDR3: CASSKGQGGETQYF
DNA: TGTGCCAGCAGCAAGGGACAGGGCGGAGAGACCCAGTACTTC

J: TRBJ2-2
D: TRBD2
size: NA
V: TRBV7-2
CDR3: CASSPTGTSVTGELFF
DNA: TGTGCCAGCAGCCCGACCGGGACTAGCGTGACCGGGGAGCTGTTTTTT

J: TRBJ1-3
D: NA
size: few
V: TRBV6-1
CDR3: CASSELPGGNTIYF
DNA: TGTGCCAGCAGTGAATTACCGGGAGGAAACACCATATATTTT

J: TRBJ1-5
D: TRBD1
size: once
V: TRBV10-1
CDR3: CASSSELAGGDSRSNQPQHF
DNA: TGCGCCAGCAGTTCGGAATTGGCAGGGGGCGATTCGAGGAGCAATCAGCCCCAGCATTTT

J: TRBJ1-5
D: NA
size: NA
V: TRBV5-6
CDR3: CASSSTPNQPQHF
DNA: TGTGCCAGCAGCTCAACACCCAATCAGCCCCAGCATTTT

J: TRBJ1-5
D: NA
size: NA
V: TRBV6-1
CDR3: CASRFPGTIGPQHF
DNA: TGTGCCAGCCGTTTCCCAGGGACTATTGGGCCCCAGCATTTT

J: TRBJ1-4
D: NA
size: NA
V: TRBV19
CDR3: CASSEKTARREKLFF
DNA: TGTGCCAGTAGCGAGAAGACAGCCCGGAGAGAAAAACTGTTTTTT

J: TRBJ2-1
D: NA
size: NA
V: TRBV7-2
CDR3: CASSLEHNEQFF
DNA: TGTGCCAGCAGCTTGGAGCACAATGAGCAGTTCTTC

J: TRBJ2-7
D: NA
size: once
V: TRBV4-1
CDR3: CASTLEDNYYEQYF
DNA: TGCGCCAGTACCCTCGAGGACAACTACTACGAGCAGTACTTC

J: TRBJ1-5
D: NA
size: NA
V: TRBV2
CDR3: CASLRGNQPQHF
DNA: TGTGCCAGCCTCAGAGGGAATCAGCCCCAGCATTTT

J: TRBJ2-5
D: NA
size: NA
V: TRBV7-2
CDR3: CASRSGETQYF
DNA: TGTGCCAGCAGATCGGGGGAGACCCAGTACTTC

J: TRBJ2-7
D: TRBD2
size: NA
V: TRBV19
CDR3: CASSIGGGGSYEQYF
DNA: TGTGCCAGTAGTATCGGCGGCGGGGGCTCCTACGAGCAGTACTTC

J: TRBJ1-4
D: NA
size: once
V: TRBV30
CDR3: CARGGRSTNEKLFF
DNA: TGTGCCAGGGGCGGAAGATCAACTAATGAAAAACTGTTTTTT

J: TRBJ2-4
D: TRBD1
size: NA
V: TRBV29-1
CDR3: CSVVFGTGRNIQYF
DNA: TGCAGCGTCGTTTTCGGGACAGGGAGGAACATTCAGTACTTC

J: TRBJ1-1
D: TRBD1
size: NA
V: TRBV7-2
CDR3: CASSLARGLGNTEAFF
DNA: TGTGCCAGCAGCTTGGCCAGGGGGCTTGGGAACACTGAAGCTTTCTTT

J: TRBJ2-7
D: TRBD2
size: few
V: TRBV19
CDR3: CASSIPGLEVGEQYF
DNA: TGTGCCAGTAGTATCCCGGGACTAGAAGTTGGGGAGCAGTACTTC

J: TRBJ1-5
D: NA
size: NA
V: TRBV4-3
CDR3: CASSQDRNLSGCIPRENQPQHF
DNA: TGCGCCAGCAGCCAAGATCGCAATTTAAGTGGTTGTATTCCGAGAGAAAATCAGCCCCAGCATTTT